This entry lists 28 T cell receptor beta chains sequenced from one sample in a study of blood T cell repertoires in COVID-19. Method: immunoSEQ multiplex PCR; TCRdb's copy keeps in-frame clones and lacks some. The sample has some 180,000 clones, around 80% seen once. The sample was peripheral blood. The receptors originated from a man aged 55 to 69 with acute or convalescent COVID-19.

This chain connects TRBV7-8 to TRBJ1-1, with 9 bases matching TRBD1. The CDR3 is 16 residues long. In germline, CDR1 is SGHVS, CDR2 FQNEAQ. Trimming removed 5 bases from V and 5 bases from J; junction bases left unmatched: 12. CDR3 bases: TGTGCCAGCAGCAGTCGCCGGGACAGGGCATGGACTGAAGCTTTCTTT. As protein: CASSSRRDRAWTEAFF.

The chain combines TRBV5-1 with TRBJ2-1, with a possible D match to TRBD2 (7 bases). CDR3 length: 14 residues. The germline CDR1 and CDR2 sequences are SGHRS and YFSETQ. With 2 bases removed from V and 6 bases from J, the gap between germline ends came to 12 bases. The CDR3 spells CASSFGGAVNEQFF. CDR3 in DNA: TGCGCCAGCAGCTTTGGGGGGGCCGTCAATGAGCAGTTCTTC.

In this sample, this clone turned up once. The V gene is TRBV6-6, the J gene TRBJ2-7, with 8 bases lining up with TRBD2. The trim removed 0 bases at V and 3 bases at J, leaving 4 bases unmatched. CDR1 is MNHNY, CDR2 SVGAGI, per germline (reference sequence). The CDR3 is made up of 15 amino acids. As DNA, the CDR3 is TGTGCCAGCAGTTACTCTTTTGCGGGAGGCTACGAGCAGTACTTC. Translating it yields CASSYSFAGGYEQYF.

The CDR3 nucleotides read TGCAGTGCTAGTCCGGGAGGGCCAAACACTGAAGCTTTCTTT. It is translated as CSASPGGPNTEAFF. The chain recombines TRBV20-1 with TRBJ1-1; D uncertain. Per the germline V gene, CDR1 is DFQATT and CDR2 is SNEGSKA (reference sequence). The CDR3 is made up of 14 amino acids. The V end lost 3 bases, the J end lost 2 bases, and 13 bases lay between the germline ends.

The chain uses TRBV11-3 and TRBJ2-7; D might be TRBD2 (5 bases). Germline CDR1 reads SGHNT; CDR2 reads YENEEA. This CDR3 has 15 amino acids. Trimming stripped 1 base from V and 7 bases from J, with 17 bases between. Written as DNA, the CDR3 is TGTGCCAGCAGCTTAGGAGGGCTGGAGGAACGGGAGCAGTACTTC. Protein sequence: CASSLGGLEEREQYF.

CDR3 sequence: CASSEGSRFNGNEQYF. CDR3 DNA sequence: TGTGCCAGCAGTGAAGGCTCGCGCTTTAACGGGAACGAGCAGTACTTC. The chain employs TRBV25-1 and TRBJ2-7, with D perhaps TRBD2 (5 bases). The CDR3 has 16 amino acids. Germline loops: CDR1 MGHDK, CDR2 SYGVNS. V shed 2 bases and J shed 5 bases, with 19 bases lying between them.

Only one count was recorded for this clone. V gene TRBV4-2 combines with J gene TRBJ2-5; 8 positions agree with TRBD2. CDR1 is LGHNA, CDR2 YNFKEQ, per germline. After removal of 0 bases from V and 7 bases from J, the junction contained 13 bases not matched to a gene. CDR3 length: 17 amino acids. CDR3 residues: CASSQDSPRGVARTQYF. The CDR3 bases are TGTGCCAGCAGCCAAGATTCCCCGCGGGGGGTCGCCAGGACCCAGTACTTC.

This clone showed up just once. J is TRBJ1-6 and V is TRBV6-6; the match to TRBD1 covers 10 bases. The CDR3 is made up of 16 amino acids. The germline V gene has CDR1 MNHNY and CDR2 SVGAGI (reference sequence). The trim removed 7 bases at V and 6 bases at J, leaving 9 bases unmatched. The CDR3 reads CASNVRQGASNSPLHF. The CDR3 DNA reads TGTGCCAGCAACGTAAGACAGGGGGCGAGTAATTCACCCCTCCACTTT.

This clone was detected a few times. V gene TRBV27 combines with J gene TRBJ1-5, with D uncertain. This CDR3 has 16 amino acids. Trimming shortened V by 5 bases and J by 7 bases, and 21 bases separated the two germline ends. Germline CDR1 and CDR2: MNHEY and SMNVEV (reference sequence). The DNA of the CDR3 is TGTGCCAGCAGTCCGAGCCTTGGTCTAGCCCTACAGCCCCAGCATTTT. Protein product: CASSPSLGLALQPQHF.

This clone was counted only a few times. V is TRBV18 and J is TRBJ2-1; 15 bases map to TRBD2. The CDR3 is made up of 16 amino acids. CDR1 is KGHSH, CDR2 LQKENI, per germline. The junction had 3 bases not matched to a gene; V was cut back by 0 bases and J by 9 bases. CDR3 nucleotides: TGTGCCAGCTCACCACCGGGACTAGCGGGGGGAAGTGAGCAGTTCTTC. The encoded protein is CASSPPGLAGGSEQFF.

V usage is TRBV6-5 and J usage is TRBJ1-5; 7 nucleotides align to TRBD1. The CDR3 runs to 13 residues. CDR1 MNHEY and CDR2 SVGAGI come from the germline V gene. J was trimmed by 7 bases and V by 2 bases; bases with no gene match: 2. For the CDR3, the DNA is TGTGCCAGCAGTTACCAGGGACAGCAGCCCCAGCATTTT. Residues: CASSYQGQQPQHF.

V is TRBV5-4 and J is TRBJ1-6; no reliable D call. CDR3 length: 17 residues. Trimming left V 4 bases short and J 0 bases short, with 14 bases between. Germline CDR1 and CDR2: SGHNT and YYREEE (reference sequence). The CDR3 loop is CASSRGRSSSYNSPLHF. The CDR3 DNA is TGTGCCAGCAGCCGAGGGCGCTCCAGCTCCTATAATTCACCCCTCCACTTT.

The J gene is TRBJ2-7, the V gene TRBV19; tentative D call: TRBD1 (6 bases). V lost 1 base and J lost 1, with 17 bases in between. The CDR3 loop spans 17 amino acids. The germline CDR1 and CDR2 sequences are LNHDA and SQIVND (reference sequence). The DNA for the CDR3 is TGTGCCAGTAGTATAGTGCCCCCCGGGACAAGTTCCTACGAGCAGTACTTC. Its translation: CASSIVPPGTSSYEQYF.

The rearrangement joins TRBV5-1 to TRBJ1-1; D is undetermined. Germline V gene lookup returns CDR1 SGHRS and CDR2 YFSETQ. Trimming cost V 0 bases and J 5 bases, with 11 bases left between them. The CDR3 is 14 amino acids. CDR3 DNA sequence: TGCGCCAGCAGCTTGGGAGGGCGTAGAACTGAAGCTTTCTTT. Translated, it gives CASSLGGRRTEAFF.

This rearrangement joins TRBV6-5 to TRBJ2-7; D is undetermined. The germline V gene encodes CDR1 MNHEY and CDR2 SVGAGI. The CDR3 covers 14 residues. V gave up 5 bases and J gave up 3 bases, with 14 bases separating them. CDR3 DNA sequence: TGTGCCAGCAGTACCGGAGTGCCGGGCTACGAGCAGTACTTC. Residues: CASSTGVPGYEQYF.

This clone has a single count. V usage is TRBV10-3 and J usage is TRBJ2-6; D possibly corresponds to TRBD2 (5 bases). V lost 8 bases to trimming and J lost 0 bases, with 5 bases between them. This CDR3 spans 13 amino acids. CDR1 is ENHRY and CDR2 is SYGVKD in the germline V gene. The CDR3 here is CAIEGSGANVLTF. CDR3 DNA sequence: TGTGCCATCGAGGGCTCTGGGGCCAACGTCCTGACTTTC.

The rearrangement links TRBV12-5 to TRBJ2-3; D not certain. V gave up 0 bases and J gave up 0 bases, with 10 bases separating them. Germline CDR1 and CDR2: LGHNT and FRNRAP. There are 16 residues in the CDR3. For the CDR3, the DNA is TGTGCTAGTGGTTTGGTACGAATTCTAAGCACAGATACGCAGTATTTT. This encodes CASGLVRILSTDTQYF.

This clone was seen a few times. The chain combines TRBV11-2 with TRBJ2-1; D remains ambiguous. The CDR3 totals 13 residues. Germline V lookup: CDR1 SGHAT, CDR2 FQNNGV. The ends were cut back, 1 base at V and 6 bases at J, with 7 bases in the middle. The CDR3 coding sequence is TGTGCCAGCAGCTTAGGCTTAGTCAATGAGCAGTTCTTC. Residues: CASSLGLVNEQFF.

The genes are TRBV6-1 and TRBJ1-6, with 10 positions matching TRBD1. Germline lookup yields CDR1 MNHNS and CDR2 SASEGT. The junction had 5 bases not matched to a gene; V was cut back by 0 bases and J by 6 bases. The CDR3 is 17 amino acids. The CDR3 sequence: CASSEAGTGVVNSPLHF. CDR3 DNA sequence: TGTGCCAGCAGTGAAGCTGGGACAGGGGTGGTTAATTCACCCCTCCACTTT.

The chain carries TRBV10-2 and TRBJ2-1; 10 positions match TRBD2. The germline CDR1 and CDR2 sequences are WSHSY and SAAADI. The junction had 6 bases not matched to a gene; V was cut back by 9 bases and J by 7 bases. CDR3 length: 13 residues. CDR3 in DNA: TGCGCCAGTAGTACTAGCGGGGCTAATGAGCAGTTCTTC. Translated, it gives CASSTSGANEQFF.

V and J are TRBV29-1 and TRBJ2-7, with D maybe TRBD1 (6 bases). Germline V gene lookup returns CDR1 SQVTM and CDR2 ANQGSEA. The CDR3 has 15 amino acids. Between the trimmed V and J ends, which lost 0 bases and 3 bases, there was a span of 15 bases. For the CDR3, the DNA is TGCAGCGTTGAAGATAGGACAAGGACAGTCTACGAGCAGTACTTC. Translation gives CSVEDRTRTVYEQYF.

The gene calls are TRBV5-1 and TRBJ1-1, with unresolved D. V lost 5 bases and J lost 1, with 12 bases in between. The CDR3 totals 14 residues. The germline CDR1 and CDR2 sequences are SGHRS and YFSETQ. The CDR3 DNA reads as TGCGCCAGCAGAGAGGTGCTGGCGAACACTGAAGCTTTCTTT. This encodes CASREVLANTEAFF.

The chain recombines TRBV24-1 with TRBJ2-1, with D possibly being TRBD2 (5 bases). This CDR3 spans 16 amino acids. With 3 bases removed from V and 7 bases from J, the gap between germline ends came to 18 bases. CDR1 is KGHDR, CDR2 SFDVKD, per germline. This CDR3 reads CATSDIGPVSGNEQFF. The CDR3 DNA sequence: TGTGCCACCAGTGATATAGGACCGGTTTCGGGGAATGAGCAGTTCTTC.

This chain joins TRBV6-2 or TRBV6-3 and TRBJ1-2, with unresolved D. CDR3 length: 13 amino acids. Germline CDR1 is MNHEY and CDR2 is SVGEGT. V lost 2 bases and J 4 bases, leaving 8 bases between the germline ends. The CDR3 region is CASSYVQSYGYTF. The CDR3 bases are TGTGCCAGCAGTTACGTACAGTCCTATGGCTACACCTTC.

The V gene is TRBV2, the J gene TRBJ1-3; D may be TRBD1 (5 bases). The CDR3 runs 14 residues. In germline, CDR1 is SNHLY, CDR2 FYNNEI. The ends were cut back, 6 bases at V and 0 bases at J, with 9 bases in the middle. The CDR3 sequence: CASRGGISGNTIYF. The CDR3 DNA reads as TGTGCCAGCAGGGGGGGAATCTCTGGAAACACCATATATTTT.

V and J are TRBV6-2 or TRBV6-3 and TRBJ2-5, with D tentatively TRBD2 (6 bases). Germline V gene lookup returns CDR1 MNHEY and CDR2 SVGEGT. Trimming removed 1 base from V and 2 bases from J, with 17 bases in between. CDR3 length: 17 residues. The CDR3 protein is CASSYYSSSGGQETQYF. CDR3 DNA sequence: TGTGCCAGCAGTTACTACTCGTCCAGTGGAGGGCAAGAGACCCAGTACTTC.

This clone was seen a few times. The CDR3: CASSSRPGGTGELFF. The CDR3 DNA reads as TGTGCCAGCAGCTCCCGCCCGGGGGGGACCGGGGAGCTGTTTTTT. The chain combines TRBV5-6 with TRBJ2-2, with 8 bases fitting TRBD2. Losses at the gene ends were 3 bases for V and 5 bases for J; bases not matched to a gene: 6. Germline V CDR1 and CDR2: SGHDT, YYEEEE. The CDR3 length is 15 residues.

The rearrangement links TRBV7-6 to TRBJ2-6; 8 nucleotides match TRBD1. Germline CDR1 SGHVS, CDR2 FNYEAQ. The CDR3 consists of 18 residues. The V gene end was trimmed by 5 bases and the J gene end by 0 bases; junction bases not matched to a gene: 9. The CDR3 region has the DNA TGTGCCAGCAGCCCTCGGACAGGGTTCATCTCTGGGGCCAACGTCCTGACTTTC. Residues: CASSPRTGFISGANVLTF. Based on the CDR3 plus reference TRBV7-6 and TRBJ2-6, the full variable domain is GAGVSQSPRYKVTKRGQDVALRCDPISGHVSLYWYRQALGQGPEFLTYFNYEAQQDKSGLPNDRFSAERPEGSISTLTIQRTEQRDSAMYRCASSPRTGFISGANVLTFGAGSRLTVL.